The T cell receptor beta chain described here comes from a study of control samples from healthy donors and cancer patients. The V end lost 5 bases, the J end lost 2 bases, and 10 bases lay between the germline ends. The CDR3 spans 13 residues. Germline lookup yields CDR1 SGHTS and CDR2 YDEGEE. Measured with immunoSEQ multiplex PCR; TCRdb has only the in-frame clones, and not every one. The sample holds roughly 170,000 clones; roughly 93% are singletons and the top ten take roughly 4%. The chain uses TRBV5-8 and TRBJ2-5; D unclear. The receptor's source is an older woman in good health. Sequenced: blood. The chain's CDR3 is CASSFDLQETQYF. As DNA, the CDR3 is TGTGCCAGCAGTTTCGACTTACAAGAGACCCAGTACTTC. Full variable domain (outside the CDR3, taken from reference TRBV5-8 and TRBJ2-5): EAGVTQSPTHLIKTRGQQATLRCSPISGHTSVYWYQQALGLGLQFLLWYDEGEERNRGNFPPRFSGRQFPNYSSELNVNALELEDSALYLCASSFDLQETQYFGPGTRLLVL.